This TCR beta chain was obtained from a study of OX40 agonist ivuxolimab in advanced cancers. Overall study findings and caveats: At 0.1-3.0 mg/kg, partial responders had clonal expansion among the lowest observed.

As regards this clone: Its antigen is not identified.

The assay was immunoSEQ multiplex PCR, and TCRdb's table has in-frame clones only and misses some. The table lists roughly 56,000 clones, 70% to 90% of them singletons. This CDR3 region has 15 residues. CDR1 is SGHNT, CDR2 YYREEE, per germline (reference sequence). Trimming stripped 0 bases from V and 7 bases from J, with 14 bases between. The chain uses TRBV5-4 and TRBJ2-1; D perhaps matches TRBD1 (6 bases). This TCR derives from an adult with an advanced solid tumor such as melanoma, head and neck, liver or kidney cancer. The sequencing used CD4+ or CD8+ T cells sorted from blood, collected in a trial of the OX40 agonist ivuxolimab. This CDR3 is CASSLDRAPMNEQFF. CDR3 sequence (DNA): TGTGCCAGCAGCTTGGACAGGGCCCCAATGAATGAGCAGTTCTTC.